The clone carrying this T cell receptor (beta chain) appeared a single time. PCR primers comprised 60 Vbeta and 13 Jbeta primers. Assay used: immunoSEQ multiplex PCR; TCRdb lists only in-frame clones, some missing. The sample consists of 90,000 to 120,000 clones, around two thirds of them appearing once. The CDR3 loop spans 14 amino acids. Germline V gene sequence: CDR1 MNHNS, CDR2 SASEGT. With 6 bases clipped from V and 2 bases from J, the junction kept 6 bases outside the gene matches. The data were taken from a study of cytomegalovirus exposure and HLA in healthy donors. The chain recombines TRBV6-1 with TRBJ1-1; 7 nucleotides agree with TRBD1. This receptor was obtained from a woman aged 40-49 years in good health and CMV-seropositive. Material: PBMCs. CDR3 nucleotides: TGTGCCAGCAGCCAGGGGACAGTCAACACTGAAGCTTTCTTT. It is translated as CASSQGTVNTEAFF.